This TCR beta chain was captured in a study of PD-1 blockade in classical Hodgkin lymphoma. Study-level background: The study gave patients nivolumab 3 mg/kg intravenously every 2 weeks.

Libraries were prepared by immunoSEQ multiplex PCR; TCRdb keeps only in-frame clonotypes and omits some of them. The sample consists of roughly 100,000 clones, roughly 89% of them appearing once. As for this clone: What it recognizes is unknown. This sample also contains other DNA sequences that code for the same CDR3.

Germline CDR1 is SGDLS and CDR2 is YYNGEE. V shed 0 bases and J 10 bases; nucleotides not matched to a gene: 9. There are 15 residues in the CDR3. Every single patient, without exception, relapsed after autologous stem cell transplantation, and brentuximab vedotin exposure varied. The study recorded best responses of complete response, partial response or progressive disease. Study-level results: Patients who responded completely had about the same baseline diversity as newly diagnosed patients. TCR diversity at baseline was reported to be reduced in newly diagnosed patients relative to healthy donors.

This receptor was identified in a human donor with classical Hodgkin lymphoma. The chain carries TRBV9 and TRBJ2-1; 8 bases agree with TRBD1. The sample here was peripheral blood mononuclear cells (PBMCs), taken before the second cycle of nivolumab. CDR3 amino acids: CASSVGQGAGGEQFF. The CDR3 DNA reads as TGTGCCAGCAGCGTAGGTCAGGGGGCGGGTGGGGAGCAGTTCTTC.